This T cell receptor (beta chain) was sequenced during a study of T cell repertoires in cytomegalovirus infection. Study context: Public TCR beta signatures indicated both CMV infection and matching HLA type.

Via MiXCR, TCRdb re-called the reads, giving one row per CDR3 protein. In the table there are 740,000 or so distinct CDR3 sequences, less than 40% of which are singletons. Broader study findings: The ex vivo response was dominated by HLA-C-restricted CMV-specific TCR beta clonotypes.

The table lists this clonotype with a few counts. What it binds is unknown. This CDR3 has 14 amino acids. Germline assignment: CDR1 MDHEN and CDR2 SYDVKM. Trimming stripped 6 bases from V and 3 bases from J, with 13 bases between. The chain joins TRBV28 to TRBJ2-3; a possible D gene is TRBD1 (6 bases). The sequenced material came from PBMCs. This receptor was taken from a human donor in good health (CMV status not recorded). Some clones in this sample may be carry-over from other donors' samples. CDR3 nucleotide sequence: TGTGCCAGCAGACAGGGTGGGAGTACAGATACGCAGTATTTT. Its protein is CASRQGGSTDTQYF.